Listed here are 14 T cell receptor beta chains from one sample, sequenced in a study of blood T cells in healthy people across ages. A J-beta primer mix and a sample-barcoded 5' primer were used in a second PCR of roughly 6 to 12 cycles. TCRdb analysed the 5' RACE reads with MiXCR anew, one entry per CDR3 protein. The sample lists about 780,000 distinct CDR3 sequences; 35% to 60% were seen once. Sequencing input: blood. The source is a man older than 75 in good health.

Comment on this clonotype: Just one base apart from a much larger clone, this may be a read error. The chain couples TRBV7-2 to TRBJ2-5, with D possibly TRBD1 on 6 matching bases. The germline V gene has CDR1 SGHTA and CDR2 FQGNSA. CDR3 length: 13 residues. Trimming stripped 5 bases from V and 9 bases from J, with 16 bases between. The CDR3 region is CASSRNRDGAQYF. The CDR3 bases are TGTGCCAGCAGCCGGAACAGGGATGGGGCCCAGTACTTC.

The rearrangement links TRBV20-1 to TRBJ1-2, with 7 bases aligning to TRBD1. Trimming removed 2 bases from V and 6 bases from J; junction bases left unmatched: 12. Per the germline V gene, CDR1 is DFQATT and CDR2 is SNEGSKA (reference sequence). This CDR3 has 15 amino acids. CDR3 residues: CSARKFSRGYNGYTF. Written as DNA, the CDR3 is TGCAGTGCTAGAAAGTTCAGCAGGGGGTATAATGGCTACACCTTC.

The genes are TRBV18 and TRBJ2-2, with D possibly matching TRBD2 (5 bases). V gave up 1 base and J gave up 6 bases, with 6 bases separating them. The CDR3 length is 13 residues. Germline CDR1 KGHSH, CDR2 LQKENI. The chain's CDR3 is CASSPLRAGELFF. Here the CDR3 DNA reads TGTGCCAGCTCACCACTGAGGGCCGGGGAGCTGTTTTTT.

As regards this clonotype: At one boundary the junction diverges from the germline segment, which might be a read error. This chain joins TRBV12-3 or TRBV12-4 and TRBJ2-3; D gene uncertain. The CDR3 spans 14 residues. The CDR3 DNA sequence: TGTGCCAGCAGCCCCAGAATTAGCCCAGATGCGCAGTATTTT. This gives the protein CASSPRISPDAQYF.

The V gene is TRBV6-2 or TRBV6-3, the J gene TRBJ2-7, with 12 bases aligning to TRBD2. The germline CDR1 and CDR2 sequences are MNHEY and SVGEGT. The CDR3 sequence is 15 residues long. Trimming cost V 6 bases and J 2 bases; bases outside gene matches: 5. The CDR3 sequence is CASRTLAGGPYEQYF. CDR3 DNA sequence: TGTGCCAGCAGGACACTAGCGGGAGGACCCTACGAGCAGTACTTC.

This clonotype appeared a single time. J is TRBJ2-7 and V is TRBV20-1, with 8 nucleotides matching TRBD1. The CDR3 covers 14 residues. CDR1 is DFQATT, CDR2 SNEGSKA, per germline (reference sequence). The J segment lost 7 bases and the V segment lost 3 bases, leaving 11 bases of the junction unmatched. DNA of the CDR3: TGCAGTGCTAGTGGTCAGGGGGCTTACAATGAGCAGTACTTC. It translates to CSASGQGAYNEQYF.

The CDR3 nucleotides read TGTGCCAGTACAGGGTTCCGTCAGCCCCAGCATTTT. It is translated as CASTGFRQPQHF. The chain combines TRBV28 with TRBJ1-5; weak D call: TRBD1 (6 bases). V was cut by 9 bases and J by 6 bases, with 12 bases left in between. The CDR3 has 12 amino acids. Germline V gives CDR1 MDHEN, CDR2 SYDVKM.

The V and J genes are TRBV20-1 and TRBJ2-5; D is unresolved. The germline gives CDR1 DFQATT, CDR2 SNEGSKA (reference sequence). V shed 3 bases and J shed 1 base, with 18 bases lying between them. The CDR3 runs to 16 residues. CDR3 DNA sequence: TGCAGTGCTAGTGCTGTACTAACCTTACTCCAAGAGACCCAGTACTTC. The encoded protein is CSASAVLTLLQETQYF.

Here the CDR3 DNA reads TGTGCCAGCAGTGTGTCAAGCTCCTACAATGAGCAGTACTTC. Protein sequence: CASSVSSSYNEQYF. The chain is built from TRBV28 and TRBJ2-1, with unresolved D. The J call may be faulty, since TRBJ2-7 better matches the DNA end. This CDR3 spans 14 amino acids. Germline V gene sequence: CDR1 MDHEN, CDR2 SYDVKM.

The chain carries TRBV20-1 and TRBJ2-7; the match to TRBD1 covers 9 bases. V lost 4 bases, J lost 2 bases, and 9 bases stayed unmatched. From germline, CDR1 is DFQATT and CDR2 SNEGSKA (reference sequence). The CDR3 consists of 15 residues. The CDR3 DNA follows: TGCAGTGCTACCAGGCCTGGGACAGGGACCTACGAGCAGTACTTC. Its protein is CSATRPGTGTYEQYF.

This clonotype was seen at least ten times. The chain combines TRBV7-9 with TRBJ2-7, with D possibly matching TRBD1 (5 bases). V was trimmed by 5 bases and J by 7 bases, leaving 21 bases between them. The CDR3 totals 15 residues. CDR1 SEHNR and CDR2 FQNEAQ come from the germline V gene (reference sequence). The CDR3 DNA reads as TGTGCCAGCAGCCGCCAGGGATCTCCTATTAAGGAGCAGTACTTC. This translates into CASSRQGSPIKEQYF.

The J gene is TRBJ2-3, the V gene TRBV14; TRBD2 matches at 7 bases. The V segment lost 4 bases and the J segment 8 bases; nucleotides outside the gene matches: 12. The V gene's germline CDR1 is SGHDN and CDR2 FVKESK. CDR3 length: 15 amino acids. Here the CDR3 reads CASSPRTRARVTQYF. As DNA, the CDR3 is TGTGCCAGCAGCCCCAGGACTAGAGCCAGGGTTACGCAGTATTTT.

The gene calls are TRBV10-3 and TRBJ2-5; 10 bases map to TRBD2. The J segment lost 4 bases and the V segment lost 6 bases, leaving 11 bases of the junction unmatched. Germline V gene lookup returns CDR1 ENHRY and CDR2 SYGVKD. CDR3 length: 16 amino acids. CDR3 coding DNA: TGTGCCATCAGCCGAGCGGGAGGGCCCTCGGGAGAGACCCAGTACTTC. This encodes CAISRAGGPSGETQYF.

The rearrangement links TRBV3-1 to TRBJ2-1; 13 nucleotides match TRBD2. The length of the CDR3 is 18 residues. Germline CDR1 reads LGHDT; CDR2 reads YNNKEL (reference sequence). Losses at the gene ends were 1 base for V and 7 bases for J; bases not matched to a gene: 10. The CDR3 nucleotides read TGTGCCAGCAGCCAAGGACTACTAGCGGGAGGGCCGTGGAATGAGCAGTTCTTC. Encoded protein: CASSQGLLAGGPWNEQFF.